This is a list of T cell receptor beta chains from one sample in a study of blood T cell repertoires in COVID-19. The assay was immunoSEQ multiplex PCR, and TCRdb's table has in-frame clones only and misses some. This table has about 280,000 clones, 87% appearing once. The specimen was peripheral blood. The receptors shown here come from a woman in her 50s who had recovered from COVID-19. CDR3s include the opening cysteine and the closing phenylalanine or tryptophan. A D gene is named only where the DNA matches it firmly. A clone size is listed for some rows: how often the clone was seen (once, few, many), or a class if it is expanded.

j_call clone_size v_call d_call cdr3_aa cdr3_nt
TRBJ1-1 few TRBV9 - CASSVGVSPGKSEAFF TGTGCCAGCAGCGTAGGTGTTTCCCCGGGGAAGAGTGAAGCTTTCTTT
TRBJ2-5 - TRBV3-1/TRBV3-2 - CASSQSPRRETQYF TGTGCCAGCAGCCAATCCCCTAGGAGAGAGACCCAGTACTTC
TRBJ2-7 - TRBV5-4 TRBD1 CASSFRGPSSYEQYF TGTGCCAGCAGCTTCAGGGGGCCCAGCTCCTACGAGCAGTACTTC
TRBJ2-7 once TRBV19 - CASSINSRGEQYF TGTGCCAGTAGTATAAACTCGAGGGGGGAGCAGTACTTC
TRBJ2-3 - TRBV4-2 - CASSPLPSRVLTDTQYF TGTGCCAGCAGCCCTCTGCCCTCTCGGGTTCTCACAGATACGCAGTATTTT
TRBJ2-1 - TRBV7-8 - CASSLAGESYNEQFF TGTGCCAGCAGCTTAGCGGGAGAATCCTACAATGAGCAGTTCTTC
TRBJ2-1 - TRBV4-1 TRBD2 CASSRPPSSGERNEQFF TGCGCCAGCAGCCGTCCCCCCTCGAGCGGGGAGCGCAATGAGCAGTTCTTC
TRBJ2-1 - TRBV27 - CAIAAGRRYNEQFF TGTGCCATCGCCGCGGGACGGCGCTACAATGAGCAGTTCTTC
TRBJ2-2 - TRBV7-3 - CASSLKTGPGELFF TGTGCCAGCAGCTTAAAAACAGGGCCCGGGGAGCTGTTTTTT
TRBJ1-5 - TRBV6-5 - CASIKVPGARQPQHF TGTGCCAGCATCAAAGTTCCAGGGGCACGGCAGCCCCAGCATTTT
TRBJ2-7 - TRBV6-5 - CAVTHGYEQYF TGTGCCGTCACGCACGGGTACGAGCAGTACTTC
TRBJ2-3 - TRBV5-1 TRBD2 CASSFSLWTSSGGTDTQYF TGCGCCAGCAGCTTCTCGCTCTGGACCTCTAGCGGGGGCACAGATACGCAGTATTTT
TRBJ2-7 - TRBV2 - CASRGRPTYEQYF TGTGCCAGCAGGGGCAGGCCGACCTACGAGCAGTACTTC
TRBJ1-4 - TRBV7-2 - CASSLVGPGRNEKLFF TGTGCCAGCAGCTTAGTGGGTCCAGGGAGGAATGAAAAACTGTTTTTT
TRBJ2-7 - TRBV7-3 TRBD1 CASSGQQGAVGEQYF TGTGCCAGCAGCGGTCAACAGGGGGCTGTCGGCGAGCAGTACTTC
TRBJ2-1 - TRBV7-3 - CASGAPSYNEQFF TGTGCCAGCGGGGCCCCCTCCTACAATGAGCAGTTCTTC
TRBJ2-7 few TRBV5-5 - CASSLGRRTRTNEQYF TGTGCCAGCAGCTTAGGCCGCAGGACACGTACGAACGAGCAGTACTTC
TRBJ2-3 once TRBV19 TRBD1 CASSIPGGATDTQYF TGTGCCAGTAGTATCCCAGGGGGCGCGACAGATACGCAGTATTTT
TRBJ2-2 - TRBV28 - CASSLLLVGELFF TGTGCCAGCAGTTTACTCCTCGTAGGGGAGCTGTTTTTT
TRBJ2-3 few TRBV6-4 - CASSDSSGADTQYF TGTGCCAGCAGTGACTCATCGGGGGCAGATACGCAGTATTTT
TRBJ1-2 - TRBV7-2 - CASSQDRFYGYTF TGTGCCAGCAGCCAGGACAGATTCTATGGCTACACCTTC
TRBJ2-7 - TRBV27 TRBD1 CASSLNDRAEQYF TGTGCCAGCAGTCTCAACGACAGGGCCGAGCAGTACTTC
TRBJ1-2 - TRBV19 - CASRLRGGYGYTF TGTGCCAGTCGCTTGAGGGGAGGCTATGGCTACACCTTC